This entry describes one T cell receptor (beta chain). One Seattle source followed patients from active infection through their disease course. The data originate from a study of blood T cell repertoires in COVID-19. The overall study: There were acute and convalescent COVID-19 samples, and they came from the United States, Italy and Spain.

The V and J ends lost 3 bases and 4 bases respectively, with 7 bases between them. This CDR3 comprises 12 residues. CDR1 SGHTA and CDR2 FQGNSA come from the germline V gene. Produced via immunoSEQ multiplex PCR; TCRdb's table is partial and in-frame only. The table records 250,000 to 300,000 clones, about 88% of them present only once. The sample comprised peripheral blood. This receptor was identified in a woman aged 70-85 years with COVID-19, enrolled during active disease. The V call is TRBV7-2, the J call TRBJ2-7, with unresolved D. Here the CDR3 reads CASSFSGYEQYF. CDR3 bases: TGTGCCAGCAGCTTTTCCGGGTACGAGCAGTACTTC.